This T cell receptor beta chain comes out of a study of T-cell reconstitution after alpha-beta-depleted transplantation in children. This clonotype has a handful of counts. Its specificity is not known. TCRbeta library construction was performed incorporating unique molecular identifiers. TCRdb itself ran the PCR reads through MiXCR, one entry per CDR3 protein. The sample lists 500,000 to 750,000 distinct CDR3 sequences, 27% occurring once. The CDR3 length is 17 residues. After removal of 3 bases from V and 4 bases from J, the junction contained 12 bases not matched to a gene. CDR1 is MGHRA and CDR2 is YSYEKL in the germline V gene. Study-wide points: Newly made T cells mostly supplied T-cell counts and diversity one year after transplant. Several patients had high TCRbeta diversity at day 60; it came from surviving recipient T cells and thymic progenitors. Reported findings indicate that, about two months after transplant, alpha-beta T cells came from several hundred expanded clones, which were derived from non-depleted graft cells.

Material: PBMCs, obtained before TCRalphabeta/CD19-depleted stem cell transplant. V gene TRBV4-1 combines with J gene TRBJ1-1; 9 bases are shared with TRBD1. The clonotype was recovered from a boy younger than two with Wiskott-Aldrich syndrome, due to receive a stem cell transplant. The CDR3 DNA reads TGCGCCAGCAGCCACGGCACAGGGGGCGGGTTGCCCACTGAAGCTTTCTTT. This gives the protein CASSHGTGGGLPTEAFF.